Each of the 28 T cell receptor beta chains below was sequenced from the same sample in a study of T-cell memory formation after mild COVID-19. TCRdb used MiXCR to reprocess the 5' RACE reads, holding one entry per CDR3 protein. Among hundreds of thousands of distinct CDR3 sequences listed, about 16% were seen once. Sequenced material: PBMCs or a T cell subset sorted from them (not recorded which). The receptors shown here come from an adult woman who had mild COVID-19 (a few samples of this study predate the infection). Cell type and time point are not known.

This clonotype has a handful of counts. The rearrangement joins TRBV29-1 to TRBJ2-3; 9 positions agree with TRBD2. The junction had 3 bases not matched to a gene; V was cut back by 4 bases and J by 4 bases. The length of the CDR3 is 13 residues. Germline values: CDR1 SQVTM, CDR2 ANQGSEA. The CDR3 region has the DNA TGCAGCGTTGTGCGGGGGGGCCCAGATACGCAGTATTTT. This encodes CSVVRGGPDTQYF.

This clonotype was counted only a few times. The chain couples TRBV12-3 or TRBV12-4 to TRBJ2-3, with a weak D call TRBD2 (5 bases). Deletions cut 3 bases from V and 2 bases from J, with 9 bases between. This CDR3 is 14 amino acids long. The CDR3 spells CASSFARATDTQYF. The CDR3 DNA reads as TGTGCCAGCAGTTTTGCGAGGGCCACAGATACGCAGTATTTT.

The chain has TRBV15 and TRBJ2-5; D tentatively fits TRBD1 or TRBD2 (6 bases each). The V end lost 0 bases, the J end lost 5 bases, and 16 bases lay between the germline ends. The CDR3 has 16 residues. The germline gives CDR1 LNHNV, CDR2 YYDKDF (reference sequence). This chain's CDR3 is CATSRDPGARVETQYF. DNA of the CDR3: TGTGCCACCAGCAGAGATCCGGGGGCGCGGGTGGAGACCCAGTACTTC.

V gene TRBV21-1 combines with J gene TRBJ2-7; TRBD2 is taken as the D call from the table, unchecked against the DNA. TRBV21-1 is noted as a pseudogene. This CDR3 comprises 16 residues. CDR3 amino acids: CASSKVSSGRYNEQYF. The DNA of the CDR3 is TGTGCCAGCAGCAAAGTATCTAGCGGGAGGTACAACGAGCAGTACTTC.

This clonotype was picked up many times. The chain recombines TRBV20-1 with TRBJ2-7; 11 positions agree with TRBD1. Germline V lookup: CDR1 DFQATT, CDR2 SNEGSKA (reference sequence). V was pared by 4 bases and J by 3 bases, with 5 bases of the junction left unmatched. This CDR3 has 14 residues. The CDR3 sequence: CSATGQGAGYEQYF. CDR3 DNA: TGCAGTGCTACCGGACAGGGGGCCGGCTACGAGCAGTACTTC.

This clonotype has only a few counts. The chain uses TRBV21-1 and TRBJ2-7; the DNA was not compared with TRBD1, the D call given in the table. TRBV21-1 is annotated as a pseudogene. The CDR3 sequence is 15 residues long. The CDR3 coding sequence is TGTGCCAGCAGCCCAGCGGGGACGGAATCCTACGAGCAGTACTTC. It specifies CASSPAGTESYEQYF.

This chain joins TRBV6-5 and TRBJ2-5; no clear D gene. This CDR3 contains 12 residues. CDR1 is MNHEY and CDR2 is SVGAGI in the germline V gene. V dropped 6 bases and J dropped 5 bases, with 10 bases sitting between them. CDR3 DNA sequence: TGTGCCAGCAGGGTAGAAGTCGAGACCCAGTACTTC. It translates to CASRVEVETQYF.

This clonotype was observed a few times. The chain recombines TRBV5-1 with TRBJ2-5; D is possibly TRBD2 (6 bases). Germline-derived CDR1 and CDR2 are SGHRS and YFSETQ. This CDR3 spans 15 amino acids. V was pared by 0 bases and J by 4 bases, with 13 bases between. Here the CDR3 DNA reads TGCGCCAGCAGCTTGGTCCAGGGAGGAGGAGAGACCCAGTACTTC. This translates into CASSLVQGGGETQYF.

This sequence joins TRBV24-1 and TRBJ2-3; D remains unclear. This CDR3 region has 13 residues. The germline gives CDR1 KGHDR, CDR2 SFDVKD. The ends were cut back, 9 bases at V and 2 bases at J, with 11 bases in the middle. CDR3 amino acids: CATVDTYTDTQYF. CDR3 nucleotides: TGTGCCACCGTAGACACATACACAGATACGCAGTATTTT.

The CDR3 sequence: CASSQVPTGKSTEAFF. Here the CDR3 DNA reads TGCGCCAGCAGCCAAGTCCCCACGGGGAAGAGCACTGAAGCTTTCTTT. This chain connects TRBV4-1 to TRBJ1-1; no firm D call. Trimming removed 1 base at V and 4 bases at J, with 16 bases between. Germline V gene sequence: CDR1 MGHRA, CDR2 YSYEKL. There are 16 residues in the CDR3.

In DNA form, the CDR3 reads TGTGCCAGCAGCTCCCGGGACAGTCGGATGAGTTCACCCCTCCACTTT. Translating it yields CASSSRDSRMSSPLHF. The V call is TRBV7-8, the J call TRBJ1-6; TRBD1 aligns across 7 bases. The trim removed 4 bases at V and 9 bases at J, leaving 12 bases unmatched. CDR3 length: 16 residues. CDR1 SGHVS and CDR2 FQNEAQ come from the germline V gene.

The chain uses TRBV19 and TRBJ2-7, with TRBD1 identical over 9 bases. The germline CDR1 and CDR2 sequences are LNHDA and SQIVND (reference sequence). V was clipped by 4 bases and J by 6 bases; unmatched bases: 13. This CDR3 has 16 amino acids. The CDR3 spells CASSKAGQGVYGEQYF. CDR3 bases: TGTGCCAGTAGTAAGGCGGGACAGGGAGTTTATGGCGAGCAGTACTTC.

This rearrangement joins TRBV10-3 to TRBJ1-5; 8 bases line up with TRBD1. This CDR3 is built from 14 residues. V was clipped by 5 bases and J by 2 bases; unmatched bases: 2. Germline V gene data show CDR1 as ENHRY and CDR2 as SYGVKD. The CDR3 nucleotides read TGTGCCATCAGTTCGACAGGGGGCAATCAGCCCCAGCATTTT. This translates into CAISSTGGNQPQHF.

This clonotype was observed many times. The chain has TRBV7-2 and TRBJ1-5; D is possibly TRBD1 (6 bases). CDR3 length: 14 amino acids. The V gene lost 5 bases and the J gene lost 2 bases, with 10 bases spanning the gap. Germline V lookup: CDR1 SGHTA, CDR2 FQGNSA. The CDR3 spells CASSPRQGNQPQHF. The CDR3 DNA sequence: TGTGCCAGCAGCCCCCGACAGGGCAATCAGCCCCAGCATTTT.

The chain combines TRBV5-1 with TRBJ2-2; D gene uncertain. This CDR3 is 14 amino acids long. Germline lookup yields CDR1 SGHRS and CDR2 YFSETQ. The ends were cut back, 0 bases at V and 6 bases at J, with 9 bases in the middle. CDR3 coding DNA: TGCGCCAGCAGCTTGGTCGCGCGGTCCGGGGAGCTGTTTTTT. Translating gives CASSLVARSGELFF.

There are many counts of this clonotype. This chain connects TRBV12-3 or TRBV12-4 to TRBJ1-5; D remains unclear. Between the trimmed V and J ends, which lost 8 bases and 7 bases, there was a span of 18 bases. The CDR3 spans 14 residues. The CDR3: CASGHTPPGQPQHF. CDR3 in DNA: TGTGCCAGCGGCCATACCCCCCCCGGCCAGCCCCAGCATTTT.

This clonotype was recorded a few times. In DNA form, the CDR3 reads TGTGCCAGCAGCCTTCGGGACACCTACTCCTACGAGCAGTACTTC. Protein: CASSLRDTYSYEQYF. The genes are TRBV9 and TRBJ2-7, with D perhaps matching TRBD1 (6 bases). This CDR3 region has 15 residues. The V end was cut by 4 bases, the J end by 0 bases, with 14 bases between. In germline, CDR1 is SGDLS, CDR2 YYNGEE. Looking up the rest from reference TRBV9 and TRBJ2-7 gives the full variable domain: DSGVTQTPKHLITATGQRVTLRCSPRSGDLSVYWYQQSLDQGLQFLIQYYNGEERAKGNILERFSAQQFPDLHSELNLSSLELGDSALYFCASSLRDTYSYEQYFGPGTRLTVT.

The chain has TRBV29-1 and TRBJ2-7; TRBD1 agrees at 7 bases. From germline, CDR1 is SQVTM and CDR2 ANQGSEA. After removal of 4 bases from V and 6 bases from J, the junction contained 6 bases not matched to a gene. This CDR3 spans 12 amino acids. CDR3 nucleotide sequence: TGCAGCGTTGGACGACAGGGAGCCGAGCAGTACTTC. Its protein product is CSVGRQGAEQYF.

This clonotype was found a few times. The rearrangement uses TRBV11-3 and TRBJ2-3; 15 bases fit TRBD2. The CDR3 extends over 15 amino acids. Losses at the gene ends were 4 bases for V and 8 bases for J; bases not matched to a gene: 4. CDR1 is SGHNT, CDR2 YENEEA, per germline. CDR3 residues: CASSSRTSGRGTQYF. The DNA for the CDR3 is TGTGCCAGCAGCTCCCGGACTAGCGGGAGGGGTACGCAGTATTTT. Based on the CDR3 plus reference TRBV11-3 and TRBJ2-3, the full variable domain is EAGVVQSPRYKIIEKKQPVAFWCNPISGHNTLYWYLQNLGQGPELLIRYENEEAVDDSQLPKDRFSAERLKGVDSTLKIQPAELGDSAVYLCASSSRTSGRGTQYFGPGTRLTVL.

This chain joins TRBV6-5 and TRBJ2-1; D possibly matches TRBD1 or TRBD2 (5 bases each). The germline gives CDR1 MNHEY, CDR2 SVGAGI. V was clipped by 0 bases and J by 5 bases, with 8 bases between them. This CDR3 region has 14 residues. The CDR3 protein is CASSYSGRDNEQFF. Here the CDR3 DNA reads TGTGCCAGCAGTTACTCGGGACGGGACAATGAGCAGTTCTTC.

This clonotype was observed a handful of times. This rearrangement joins TRBV6-5 to TRBJ1-1, with D unclear. With 0 bases removed from V and 0 bases from J, the gap between germline ends came to 8 bases. This CDR3 has 15 residues. The germline V gene has CDR1 MNHEY and CDR2 SVGAGI. The CDR3 sequence: CASSYSWEMNTEAFF. The CDR3 DNA reads TGTGCCAGCAGTTACTCATGGGAGATGAACACTGAAGCTTTCTTT.

The table lists this clonotype with a few counts. The CDR3 reads CASSQRGLTQETQYF. The CDR3 nucleotides are TGCGCCAGCAGCCAGCGGGGCTTGACCCAAGAGACCCAGTACTTC. The V call is TRBV4-3, the J call TRBJ2-5, with a weak D call TRBD2 (6 bases). This CDR3 region has 15 residues. The germline V and J ends were trimmed by 3 bases and 1 base, with 12 bases remaining between them. Germline CDR1 reads LGHNA; CDR2 reads YSLEER.

This clonotype has a handful of counts. The chain is built from TRBV12-3 or TRBV12-4 and TRBJ2-3; D is uncertain. This CDR3 contains 15 residues. V shed 6 bases and J shed 0 bases, with 13 bases lying between them. DNA of the CDR3: TGTGCCAGCAGCGGTCTTGGTCCTAGCACAGATACGCAGTATTTT. Protein sequence: CASSGLGPSTDTQYF.

Only a few counts were recorded for this clonotype. J is TRBJ1-4 and V is TRBV5-1, with 7 bases aligning to TRBD1. V was clipped by 7 bases and J by 3 bases; unmatched bases: 6. The CDR3 contains 14 residues. Germline CDR1 and CDR2: SGHRS and YFSETQ. In nucleotides, the CDR3 is TGCGCCAGCCGACAGGGCCTGGCTAATGAAAAACTGTTTTTT. Its translation is CASRQGLANEKLFF.

In this sample, this clonotype turned up a few times. The V call is TRBV20-1, the J call TRBJ1-2; tentative D call: TRBD1 (5 bases). The germline V and J ends were trimmed by 0 bases and 4 bases, with 9 bases remaining between them. In germline, CDR1 is DFQATT, CDR2 SNEGSKA (reference sequence). The CDR3 covers 13 residues. In DNA form, the CDR3 reads TGCAGTGCTAGAGAACAGGTCAGCTATGGCTACACCTTC. Translating gives CSAREQVSYGYTF.

The chain recombines TRBV7-9 with TRBJ1-1; possibly TRBD1 for D (6 bases). This CDR3 is built from 14 residues. V gave up 1 base and J gave up 8 bases, with 14 bases separating them. CDR1 is SEHNR and CDR2 is FQNEAQ in the germline V gene (reference sequence). CDR3 sequence reads: CASSLEGRGSEAFF. The CDR3 DNA reads TGTGCCAGCAGCTTAGAAGGGAGGGGGTCCGAAGCTTTCTTT.

The rearrangement joins TRBV6-2 or TRBV6-3 to TRBJ2-7; 10 bases are shared with TRBD1. Germline V lookup: CDR1 MNHEY, CDR2 SVGEGT. J was trimmed by 4 bases and V by 2 bases; bases with no gene match: 5. The CDR3 has 15 amino acids. CDR3 region: CASSYDRGRWYEQYF. DNA of the CDR3: TGTGCCAGCAGTTACGACAGGGGGCGGTGGTACGAGCAGTACTTC.

The chain employs TRBV6-2 or TRBV6-3 and TRBJ1-1; TRBD1 agrees at 7 bases. The CDR3 length is 11 residues. In germline, CDR1 is MNHEY, CDR2 SVGEGT. V shed 7 bases, J shed 4 bases, and the junction held 0 bases outside the gene matches. CDR3 bases: TGTGCCAGCAACAGGGGCACTGAAGCTTTCTTT. Translated, it gives CASNRGTEAFF.